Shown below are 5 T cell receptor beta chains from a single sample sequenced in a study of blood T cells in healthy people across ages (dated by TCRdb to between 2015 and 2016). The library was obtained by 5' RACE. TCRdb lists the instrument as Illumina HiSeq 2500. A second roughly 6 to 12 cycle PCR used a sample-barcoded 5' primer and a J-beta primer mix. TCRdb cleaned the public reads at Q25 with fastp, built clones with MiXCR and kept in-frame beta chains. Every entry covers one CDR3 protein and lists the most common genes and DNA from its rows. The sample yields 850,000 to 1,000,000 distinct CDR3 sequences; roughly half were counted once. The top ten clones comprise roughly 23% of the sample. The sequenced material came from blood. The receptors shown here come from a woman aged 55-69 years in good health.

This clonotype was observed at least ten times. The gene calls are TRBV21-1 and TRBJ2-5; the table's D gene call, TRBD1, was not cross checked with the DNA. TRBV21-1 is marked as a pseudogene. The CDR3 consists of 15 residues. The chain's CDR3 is CASSKGQGAGETQYF. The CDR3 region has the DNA TGTGCCAGCAGCAAAGGACAGGGGGCTGGAGAGACCCAGTACTTC.

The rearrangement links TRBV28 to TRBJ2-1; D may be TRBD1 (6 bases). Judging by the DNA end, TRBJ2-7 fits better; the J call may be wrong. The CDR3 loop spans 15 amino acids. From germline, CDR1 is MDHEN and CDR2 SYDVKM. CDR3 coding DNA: TGTGCCAGCAGTGGACAGCCGAGCTCCTACAATGAGCAGTACTTC. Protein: CASSGQPSSYNEQYF.

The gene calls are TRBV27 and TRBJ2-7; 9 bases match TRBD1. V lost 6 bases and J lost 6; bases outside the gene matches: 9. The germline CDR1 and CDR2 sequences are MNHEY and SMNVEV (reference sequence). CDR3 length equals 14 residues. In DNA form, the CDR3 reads TGTGCCAGCAGAGCGGACAGGGGAAATAGCGAGCAGTACTTC. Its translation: CASRADRGNSEQYF.

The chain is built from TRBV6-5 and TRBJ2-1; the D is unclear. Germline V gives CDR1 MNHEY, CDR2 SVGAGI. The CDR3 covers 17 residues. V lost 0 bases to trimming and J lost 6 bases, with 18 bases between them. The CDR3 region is CASSYSIVRVVGNEQFF. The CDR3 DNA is TGTGCCAGCAGTTACTCGATTGTTAGGGTGGTTGGCAATGAGCAGTTCTTC.

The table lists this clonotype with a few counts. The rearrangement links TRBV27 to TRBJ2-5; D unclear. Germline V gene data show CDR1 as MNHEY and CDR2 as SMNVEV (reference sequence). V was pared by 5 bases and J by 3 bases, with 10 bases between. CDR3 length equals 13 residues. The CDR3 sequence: CASSGNNEETQYF. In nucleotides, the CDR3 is TGTGCCAGCAGTGGTAACAACGAAGAGACCCAGTACTTC.